The table lists the clone carrying this TCR beta chain with a few counts. Assay: immunoSEQ multiplex PCR; the TCRdb copy retains only in-frame clones and omits some. The sample has approximately 94,000 clones, around 85% seen once. This entry comes from a study of control samples from healthy donors and cancer patients. The CDR3 loop spans 14 amino acids. V lost 0 bases, J lost 6 bases, and 13 bases lay in between. Germline V gene lookup returns CDR1 SGHRS and CDR2 YFSETQ. Material for sequencing was PBMCs. The chain couples TRBV5-1 to TRBJ2-7, with D possibly TRBD1 on 5 matching bases. The receptor was derived from a man between 65 and 85 years old with lung cancer. The CDR3 region has the DNA TGCGCCAGCAGCTTGGACCCAGGGTTGAGCGAGCAGTACTTC. Protein: CASSLDPGLSEQYF.